The sequence of this T cell receptor (beta chain) was determined in a study of blood T cell repertoires in COVID-19. As for the study in general: T cells, B-cell-depleted T cells, or PBMCs provided the cDNA or gDNA that served as material.

The CDR3 loop spans 15 amino acids. Trimming shortened V by 0 bases and J by 8 bases, and 17 bases separated the two germline ends. Germline V CDR1 and CDR2: SGHKS, YYEKEE (reference sequence). Measured with immunoSEQ multiplex PCR; TCRdb has only the in-frame clones, and not every one. The data show around 42,000 clones, around 77% seen once. This TCR was sampled from a woman of 80 years or more with acute or convalescent COVID-19. This rearrangement joins TRBV5-5 to TRBJ1-2; D is undetermined. The sample comprised peripheral blood. The CDR3 bases are TGTGCCAGCAGCTTGGCCGATAGGAGGGTCTGGGGCTACACCTTC. This gives the protein CASSLADRRVWGYTF.